What follows is one TCR beta chain and its context. TCRdb's table, derived via immunoSEQ multiplex PCR, lists solely in-frame clones and lacks some. The repertoire holds about 80,000 clones, with about 92% as singletons. The V gene's germline CDR1 is LGHNA and CDR2 YNFKEQ. V was pared by 2 bases and J by 3 bases, with 5 bases of the junction left unmatched. This CDR3 contains 15 residues. This sample is drawn from a study of technical replicates of blood from a few donors. This sequence was found in a human donor in good health. The chain uses TRBV4-2 and TRBJ2-5; 8 bases match TRBD2. The sequenced sample was T cells isolated from PBMCs. CDR3 protein: CASSQKAGVEETQYF. The CDR3 nucleotides read TGTGCCAGCAGCCAAAAAGCGGGAGTCGAAGAGACCCAGTACTTC.